The next 30 T cell receptor beta chains were all read from a single sample in a study of blood T cell repertoires in COVID-19. Measured with immunoSEQ multiplex PCR; TCRdb has only the in-frame clones, and not every one. The sample comprises almost 85,000 clones, more than 85% of which are singletons, and around 1% rests with the top ten. Sequencing was done on a sample of PBMCs or T cells enriched from blood (not recorded which). These receptors originate from a woman aged 50 to 60 with acute COVID-19.

This clone was recorded only once. This sequence joins TRBV15 and TRBJ2-7; 9 bases align to TRBD1. CDR1 is LNHNV, CDR2 YYDKDF, per germline (reference sequence). V lost 3 bases, J lost 7 bases, and 7 bases stayed unmatched. The CDR3 runs to 14 residues. CDR3 sequence: CATSRDRGIGEQYF. CDR3 in DNA: TGTGCCACCAGCAGGGACAGGGGTATAGGTGAGCAGTACTTC. Full variable domain (outside the CDR3, taken from reference TRBV15 and TRBJ2-7): DAMVIQNPRYQVTQFGKPVTLSCSQTLNHNVMYWYQQKSSQAPKLLFHYYDKDFNNEADTPDNFQSRRPNTSFCFLDIRSPGLGDTAMYLCATSRDRGIGEQYFGPGTRLTVT.

This chain connects TRBV5-1 to TRBJ2-7; 9 bases line up with TRBD1. CDR1 and CDR2 from the germline V gene are SGHRS and YFSETQ. The CDR3 is 16 residues long. J gave up 5 bases and V 4 bases, and 13 bases lay outside the gene matches. The CDR3 DNA reads TGCGCCAGCAGCCGAAGAGGGGACAGGGTTATCGACGAGCAGTACTTC. It is translated as CASSRRGDRVIDEQYF.

The chain carries TRBV4-1 and TRBJ1-1; D unresolved. Per germline, CDR1 MGHRA and CDR2 YSYEKL. Trimming cost V 0 bases and J 2 bases, with 13 bases left between them. CDR3 size: 16 residues. The CDR3 DNA follows: TGCGCCAGCAGCCAAGATCTTCAGGCGGGAAACACTGAAGCTTTCTTT. Translating it yields CASSQDLQAGNTEAFF.

CDR3 DNA: TGTGCCAGCAGCTACCGGGACAGGGTCCGCCCGACTAACTATGGCTACACCTTC. It encodes CASSYRDRVRPTNYGYTF. The rearrangement uses TRBV7-2 and TRBJ1-2; 9 bases map to TRBD1. The germline gives CDR1 SGHTA, CDR2 FQGNSA. V lost 4 bases to trimming and J lost 0 bases; unmatched junction nucleotides: 12. The CDR3 is 18 residues long.

The chain is built from TRBV6-5 and TRBJ2-5; no clear D gene. Trimming stripped 2 bases from V and 2 bases from J, with 6 bases between. The CDR3 covers 13 residues. Germline CDR1 MNHEY, CDR2 SVGAGI. The CDR3 nucleotides are TGTGCCAGCAGTTACACGACACAAGAGACCCAGTACTTC. Encoded protein: CASSYTTQETQYF.

The table lists this clone with a count of one. The V gene is TRBV2, the J gene TRBJ1-6; tentative D call: TRBD1 (5 bases). The germline V gene encodes CDR1 SNHLY and CDR2 FYNNEI. This CDR3 contains 13 residues. Trimming cost V 1 base and J 13 bases, with 11 bases left between them. CDR3 region: CASSEVGGAPLHF. CDR3 in DNA: TGTGCCAGCAGTGAAGTAGGCGGGGCGCCCCTCCACTTT.

The V and J genes are TRBV6-1 and TRBJ1-6; D might be TRBD1 (6 bases). Germline V gene data show CDR1 as MNHNS and CDR2 as SASEGT. Trimming stripped 2 bases from V and 5 bases from J, with 10 bases between. The length of the CDR3 is 15 residues. CDR3 sequence (DNA): TGTGCCAGCAGTGAATCTACAGGGAATAATTCACCCCTCCACTTT. It encodes CASSESTGNNSPLHF.

V is TRBV19 and J is TRBJ2-5; possibly TRBD1 for D (7 bases). Trimming shortened V by 10 bases and J by 4 bases, and 16 bases separated the two germline ends. Germline assignment: CDR1 LNHDA and CDR2 SQIVND (reference sequence). The CDR3 length is 13 residues. CDR3 sequence reads: CAIGQVGGETQYF. The CDR3 DNA reads TGTGCCATTGGACAGGTGGGGGGAGAGACCCAGTACTTC.

CDR3 bases: TGCAGCGTTGTGTCAGGGGGCGCGGGAAATCAGCCCCAGCATTTT. Residues: CSVVSGGAGNQPQHF. V is TRBV29-1 and J is TRBJ1-5; 8 bases map to TRBD1. Germline V gene lookup returns CDR1 SQVTM and CDR2 ANQGSEA. This CDR3 spans 15 amino acids. The junction had 9 bases not matched to a gene; V was cut back by 4 bases and J by 4 bases.

There are a few counts of this clone. This chain joins TRBV19 and TRBJ2-7; D is uncertain. The CDR3 runs to 12 residues. Germline V CDR1 and CDR2: LNHDA, SQIVND (reference sequence). Trimming took 2 bases from V and 2 from J, leaving 4 bases between them. CDR3 bases: TGTGCCAGTAGTATACCTCCCTACGAGCAGTACTTC. Translation gives CASSIPPYEQYF. The full variable domain, in which reference TRBV19 and TRBJ2-7 provide the parts outside the CDR3, is DGGITQSPKYLFRKEGQNVTLSCEQNLNHDAMYWYRQDPGQGLRLIYYSQIVNDFQKGDIAEGYSVSREKKESFPLTVTSAQKNPTAFYLCASSIPPYEQYFGPGTRLTVT.

The chain carries TRBV7-2 and TRBJ1-5, with TRBD1 matching over 7 bases. V gave up 5 bases and J gave up 6 bases; unmatched junction bases: 7. The germline gives CDR1 SGHTA, CDR2 FQGNSA. The CDR3 has 14 residues. Here the CDR3 reads CASSQTGVTQPQHF. The DNA of the CDR3 is TGTGCCAGCAGCCAAACAGGGGTCACTCAGCCCCAGCATTTT.

J is TRBJ2-2 and V is TRBV7-9; tentatively, D is TRBD1 (6 bases). The CDR3 length is 16 residues. Deletions cut 3 bases from V and 6 bases from J, with 17 bases between. Germline CDR1 reads SEHNR; CDR2 reads FQNEAQ (reference sequence). The DNA for the CDR3 is TGTGCCAGCAGCTTTCGGGACAACAGCTACGCCGGGGAGCTGTTTTTT. It translates to CASSFRDNSYAGELFF.

The rearrangement uses TRBV12-1 and TRBJ2-5; TRBD2, the D gene given by the table, was not confirmed from the DNA. TRBV12-1 is a pseudogene locus. The CDR3 length is 14 residues. CDR3 DNA sequence: TGTGCCAGCAGCCCTAGGGACTATCAAGAGACCCAGTACTTC. Translating gives CASSPRDYQETQYF.

The chain joins TRBV27 to TRBJ1-5, with D possibly being TRBD1 (5 bases). In germline, CDR1 is MNHEY, CDR2 SMNVEV (reference sequence). The germline V and J ends were trimmed by 7 bases and 7 bases, with 23 bases remaining between them. The CDR3 loop spans 16 amino acids. CDR3 nucleotides: TGTGCCAGCAAACTCAACGGATGGGGGGGTAACCAGCCCCAGCATTTT. This codes for CASKLNGWGGNQPQHF.

The genes are TRBV5-1 and TRBJ2-2; TRBD2 matches at 11 bases. The CDR3 totals 16 residues. With 1 base clipped from V and 6 bases from J, the junction kept 5 bases outside the gene matches. Germline loops: CDR1 SGHRS, CDR2 YFSETQ. The CDR3 is CASSLSTSGRSGELFF. DNA of the CDR3: TGCGCCAGCAGCTTGAGTACTAGCGGGAGATCCGGGGAGCTGTTTTTT. The full variable domain, completed using reference TRBV5-1 and TRBJ2-2, is KAGVTQTPRYLIKTRGQQVTLSCSPISGHRSVSWYQQTPGQGLQFLFEYFSETQRNKGNFPGRFSGRQFSNSRSEMNVSTLELGDSALYLCASSLSTSGRSGELFFGEGSRLTVL.

The chain links TRBV12-3 or TRBV12-4 to TRBJ2-4; D may be TRBD2 (5 bases). V lost 4 bases, J lost 8 bases, and 12 bases lay in between. This CDR3 is built from 13 residues. CDR3 residues: CASSSPGIDIQYF. The CDR3 region has the DNA TGTGCCAGCAGTTCCCCGGGGATAGACATTCAGTACTTC.

This rearrangement joins TRBV27 to TRBJ2-5; TRBD2 agrees at 12 bases. Germline V gene data show CDR1 as MNHEY and CDR2 as SMNVEV (reference sequence). CDR3 length: 17 amino acids. V dropped 5 bases and J dropped 4; count of bases not matched to a gene: 11. The CDR3 sequence is CASSPSRLAGDSETQYF. CDR3 sequence (DNA): TGTGCCAGCAGTCCCTCAAGACTAGCGGGAGATTCAGAGACCCAGTACTTC.

The rearrangement joins TRBV3-1 (or the pseudogene TRBV3-2) to TRBJ2-7; unclear D gene. The germline gives CDR1 LGHDT, CDR2 YNNKEL (reference sequence). Deletions cut 1 base from V and 1 base from J, with 8 bases between. The CDR3 is made up of 14 amino acids. CDR3: CASSQVTESYEQYF. CDR3 coding DNA: TGTGCCAGCAGCCAAGTAACGGAGTCCTACGAGCAGTACTTC.

This chain links TRBV7-9 with TRBJ2-3, with D perhaps TRBD1 (5 bases). The CDR3 spans 15 residues. The V end lost 5 bases, the J end lost 4 bases, and 16 bases lay between the germline ends. Germline V gene data show CDR1 as SEHNR and CDR2 as FQNEAQ (reference sequence). Here the CDR3 reads CASSPTQGVSDTQYF. CDR3 nucleotide sequence: TGTGCCAGCAGCCCAACCCAAGGGGTATCAGATACGCAGTATTTT.

The rearrangement uses TRBV6-5 and TRBJ2-5; D might be TRBD1 (5 bases). Per germline, CDR1 MNHEY and CDR2 SVGAGI. CDR3 size: 15 residues. V was cut by 1 base and J by 2 bases, with 11 bases left in between. CDR3 DNA: TGTGCCAGCAGTTACTTCAGCCCAGGGCAAGAGACCCAGTACTTC. Translation: CASSYFSPGQETQYF.

Only a few counts were recorded for this clone. J is TRBJ1-5 and V is TRBV2; 10 nucleotides line up with TRBD1. The CDR3 length is 14 residues. The V gene end was trimmed by 8 bases and the J gene end by 4 bases; junction bases not matched to a gene: 5. Germline loops: CDR1 SNHLY, CDR2 FYNNEI. The CDR3 loop reads CASADRGPNQPQHF. The CDR3 DNA reads as TGTGCCAGCGCTGACAGGGGGCCGAATCAGCCCCAGCATTTT.

The gene calls are TRBV27 and TRBJ1-5; no reliable D call. The V end was cut by 6 bases, the J end by 4 bases, with 16 bases between. This CDR3 spans 15 amino acids. CDR1 MNHEY and CDR2 SMNVEV come from the germline V gene (reference sequence). CDR3 protein: CASRPRGMLNQPQHF. The DNA for the CDR3 is TGTGCCAGCAGGCCTCGGGGTATGCTTAATCAGCCCCAGCATTTT.

V usage is TRBV28 and J usage is TRBJ2-3, with D possibly matching TRBD1 (6 bases). This CDR3 has 15 residues. Germline CDR1 and CDR2: MDHEN and SYDVKM. V lost 2 bases and J lost 3, with 12 bases in between. This CDR3 is CASSLGTSRTDTQYF. The CDR3 DNA sequence: TGTGCCAGCAGTTTAGGGACATCACGGACAGATACGCAGTATTTT.

The V call is TRBV7-2, the J call TRBJ2-1, with 13 bases identical to TRBD2. The trim removed 4 bases at V and 10 bases at J, leaving 7 bases unmatched. Germline V CDR1 and CDR2: SGHTA, FQGNSA. The CDR3 consists of 15 residues. The CDR3 region has the DNA TGTGCCAGCAGCTCAGGACTAGCGGGAGCCAGGGAGCAGTTCTTC. Encoded protein: CASSSGLAGAREQFF.

J is TRBJ2-2 and V is TRBV27; tentative D call: TRBD2 (5 bases). The CDR3 is 13 residues long. From germline, CDR1 is MNHEY and CDR2 SMNVEV (reference sequence). Trimming took off 2 bases at V and 7 bases at J, with 8 bases between the two ends. The CDR3 loop is CASSLGEYGELFF. The CDR3 DNA reads TGTGCCAGCAGTTTAGGGGAGTACGGGGAGCTGTTTTTT.

The V call is TRBV19, the J call TRBJ1-5; D unclear. The ends were cut back, 5 bases at V and 1 base at J, with 9 bases in the middle. Germline CDR1 reads LNHDA; CDR2 reads SQIVND (reference sequence). The CDR3 extends over 14 amino acids. CDR3 protein: CASSRTSSNQPQHF. The CDR3 nucleotides read TGTGCCAGTAGTCGCACATCGAGCAATCAGCCCCAGCATTTT.

This clone came up once. V and J are TRBV4-1 and TRBJ1-3; D call uncertain. There are 16 residues in the CDR3. CDR1 and CDR2 from the germline V gene are MGHRA and YSYEKL. V gave up 4 bases and J gave up 4 bases, with 17 bases separating them. This chain's CDR3 is CASSPDPGTIGNTIYF. The CDR3 DNA follows: TGCGCCAGCAGCCCGGACCCGGGAACTATCGGAAACACCATATATTTT.

This rearrangement joins TRBV6-2 or TRBV6-3 to TRBJ1-2, with TRBD1 matching over 7 bases. Germline assignment: CDR1 MNHEY and CDR2 SVGEGT. The V gene end was trimmed by 0 bases and the J gene end by 6 bases; junction bases not matched to a gene: 4. The CDR3 totals 14 residues. The DNA for the CDR3 is TGTGCCAGCAGTTACTCGACAGGGTCAAATGGCTACACCTTC. Amino acid sequence: CASSYSTGSNGYTF.

CDR3 protein: CASTWTSGIYEQFF. CDR3 bases: TGTGCCAGCACCTGGACTAGCGGGATCTATGAGCAGTTCTTC. This chain joins TRBV6-5 and TRBJ2-1, with 12 positions matching TRBD2. Germline CDR1 MNHEY, CDR2 SVGAGI. The CDR3 is 14 residues long. Losses at the gene ends were 7 bases for V and 8 bases for J; bases not matched to a gene: 6.

The CDR3 loop is CASSPGGRPEAFF. Written as DNA, the CDR3 is TGTGCCAGCAGTCCCGGTGGGCGCCCTGAAGCTTTCTTT. V usage is TRBV6-2 or TRBV6-3 and J usage is TRBJ1-1; no clear D. The CDR3 is 13 amino acids. Deletions cut 5 bases from V and 6 bases from J, with 13 bases between. Germline CDR1 and CDR2: MNHEY and SVGEGT.